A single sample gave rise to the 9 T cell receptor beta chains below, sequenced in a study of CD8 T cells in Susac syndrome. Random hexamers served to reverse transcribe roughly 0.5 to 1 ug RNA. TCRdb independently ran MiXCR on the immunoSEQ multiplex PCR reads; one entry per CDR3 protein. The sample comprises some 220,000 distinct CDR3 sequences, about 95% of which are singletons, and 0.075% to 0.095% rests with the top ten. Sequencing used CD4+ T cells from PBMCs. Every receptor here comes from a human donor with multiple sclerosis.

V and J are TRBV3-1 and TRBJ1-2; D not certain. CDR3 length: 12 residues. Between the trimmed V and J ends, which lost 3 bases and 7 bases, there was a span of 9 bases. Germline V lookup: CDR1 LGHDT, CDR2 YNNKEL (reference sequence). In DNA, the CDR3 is TGTGCCAGCAGCCAGGCCGGACTTGGCTACACCTTC. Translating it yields CASSQAGLGYTF.

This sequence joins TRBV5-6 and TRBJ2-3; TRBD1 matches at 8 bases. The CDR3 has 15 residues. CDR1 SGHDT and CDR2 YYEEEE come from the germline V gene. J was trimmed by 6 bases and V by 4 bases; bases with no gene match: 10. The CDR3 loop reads CASSLGQGKADTQYF. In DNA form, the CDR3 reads TGTGCCAGCAGCCTCGGACAGGGAAAGGCGGATACGCAGTATTTT.

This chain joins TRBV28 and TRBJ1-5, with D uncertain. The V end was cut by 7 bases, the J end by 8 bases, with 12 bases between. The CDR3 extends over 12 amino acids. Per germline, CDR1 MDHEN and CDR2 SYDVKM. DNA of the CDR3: TGTGCCAGCAAAGTCGATTGGGAGCCCCAGCATTTT. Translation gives CASKVDWEPQHF.

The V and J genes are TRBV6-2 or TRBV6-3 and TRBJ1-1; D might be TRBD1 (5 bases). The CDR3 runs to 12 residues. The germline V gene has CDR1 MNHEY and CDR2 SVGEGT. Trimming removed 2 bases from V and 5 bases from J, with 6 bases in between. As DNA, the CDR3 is TGTGCCAGCAGTTACGGGGGGACTGAAGCTTTCTTT. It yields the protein CASSYGGTEAFF.

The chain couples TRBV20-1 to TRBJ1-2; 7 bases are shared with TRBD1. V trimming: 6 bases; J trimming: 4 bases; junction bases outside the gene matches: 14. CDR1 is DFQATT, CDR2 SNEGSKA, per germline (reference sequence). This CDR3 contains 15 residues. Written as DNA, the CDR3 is TGCAGTGCGGGCCCCCAACAGGGGCTTGCCTATGGCTACACCTTC. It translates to CSAGPQQGLAYGYTF.

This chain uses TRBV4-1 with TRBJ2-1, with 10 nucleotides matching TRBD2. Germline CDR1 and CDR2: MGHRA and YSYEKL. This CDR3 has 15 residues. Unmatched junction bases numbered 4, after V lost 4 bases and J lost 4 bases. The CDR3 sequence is CASSPRTSGYNEQFF. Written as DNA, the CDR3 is TGCGCCAGCAGCCCCAGGACTAGCGGTTACAATGAGCAGTTCTTC.

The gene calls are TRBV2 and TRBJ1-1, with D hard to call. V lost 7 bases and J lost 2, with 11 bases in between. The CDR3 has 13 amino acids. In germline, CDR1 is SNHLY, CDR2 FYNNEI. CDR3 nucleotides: TGTGCCAGCAAATATACCCGTAACACTGAAGCTTTCTTT. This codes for CASKYTRNTEAFF.

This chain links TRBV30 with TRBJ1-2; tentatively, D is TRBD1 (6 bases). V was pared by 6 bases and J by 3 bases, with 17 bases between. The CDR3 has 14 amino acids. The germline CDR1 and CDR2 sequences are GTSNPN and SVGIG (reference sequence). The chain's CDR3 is CACLGGPGDYGYTF. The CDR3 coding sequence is TGTGCCTGCCTGGGGGGCCCAGGGGACTATGGCTACACCTTC.

CDR3 in amino acids: CASRKTSGSSYEQYF. The CDR3 DNA reads TGTGCCAGCAGGAAGACTAGCGGCAGCTCCTACGAGCAGTACTTC. The chain joins TRBV27 to TRBJ2-7; 9 bases line up with TRBD2. The germline V gene encodes CDR1 MNHEY and CDR2 SMNVEV (reference sequence). CDR3 length: 15 residues. J gave up 0 bases and V 6 bases, and 6 bases lay outside the gene matches.